Given below is one TCR beta chain in context. Generated by immunoSEQ multiplex PCR, the TCRdb table keeps only in-frame clones and is missing some. Of 150,000 to 200,000 clones in the sample, 80% to 95% are singletons; the top ten hold more than 4.5%. The sample originates from a study of blood T cell repertoires in COVID-19. The CDR3 runs to 15 residues. Germline trimming cut 3 bases from V and 8 bases from J; bases unmatched to any gene: 12. Germline V gene lookup returns CDR1 KGHSH and CDR2 LQKENI. Seattle researchers signed up patients amid active infection and tracked them longitudinally. The origin of this receptor is a young man with COVID-19, enrolled during active disease. This chain uses TRBV18 with TRBJ1-1, with 7 bases identical to TRBD1. The sample taken for sequencing was peripheral blood. The CDR3 bases are TGTGCCAGCTCACCGACGACAGGGAAGAGGTCGGAAGCTTTCTTT. This gives the protein CASSPTTGKRSEAFF.